This T cell receptor (beta chain) came from a study of blood T cell repertoires in COVID-19. Study-wide context: The study drew acute and convalescent COVID-19 samples from the United States, Italy and Spain. PBMCs, B-cell-depleted T cells, or T cells were the source of the cDNA or gDNA that made up the material.

Per the original data handling: Amplification from reference gene primers served as the basis for estimated nucleated cell counts. Method: immunoSEQ multiplex PCR; TCRdb's copy keeps in-frame clones and lacks some. Clonal size and the V and J genes are those of that table, whereas D and trimming came from the DNA. The sample lists approximately 110,000 clones, more than 60% occurring once. The germline CDR1 and CDR2 sequences are GTSNPN and SVGIG (reference sequence). Trimming removed 2 bases from V and 8 bases from J, with 15 bases in between. CDR3 length: 13 amino acids. This receptor was obtained from a man between 65 and 79 years old with active or convalescent COVID-19. Sequencing was performed on peripheral blood. This sequence joins TRBV30 and TRBJ1-1; D is ambiguous. The CDR3 nucleotides read TGTGCCTGGAGTCCGGCGGGCTGGGTGGAAGCTTTCTTT. This codes for CAWSPAGWVEAFF. The full variable domain, its missing parts supplied by reference TRBV30 and TRBJ1-1, is SQTIHQWPATLVQPVGSPLSLECTVEGTSNPNLYWYRQAAGRGLQLLFYSVGIGQISSEVPQNLSASRPQDRQFILSSKKLLLSDSGFYLCAWSPAGWVEAFFGQGTRLTVV.